This TCR beta chain was retrieved from a study of graft-versus-host responses after intestinal transplantation. Overall study context: Tacrolimus plus steroids were given to all recipients for about 3 years, preceded by anti-thymocyte globulin induction.

Points on this clone: Its antigen remains unidentified.

TCRdb's table, derived via immunoSEQ multiplex PCR, lists solely in-frame clones and lacks some. The data contain under 90,000 clones, around 92% of them seen just once; the ten biggest clones take up roughly 0.7%. General study points: Recipient-marrow GvH clones were detected, some having first appeared in ileum or blood.

The sample in question was PBMCs, obtained 98 days after intestinal transplantation. The receptor comes from a human patient who received an intestinal transplant, so some T cells may come from the graft donor.

CDR3 DNA sequence: TGTGCCAGCAGCCCCGGCGCGGTGGAGACCCAGTACTTC. Translated, it gives CASSPGAVETQYF. This chain joins TRBV7-9 and TRBJ2-5; no clear D gene. There are 13 residues in the CDR3. V lost 5 bases and J lost 5, with 12 bases in between. The germline gives CDR1 SEHNR, CDR2 FQNEAQ (reference sequence). The full variable domain, with the rest looked up from reference TRBV7-9 and TRBJ2-5, is DTGVSQNPRHKITKRGQNVTFRCDPISEHNRLYWYRQTLGQGPEFLTYFQNEAQLEKSRLLSDRFSAERPKGSFSTLEIQRTEQGDSAMYLCASSPGAVETQYFGPGTRLLVL.